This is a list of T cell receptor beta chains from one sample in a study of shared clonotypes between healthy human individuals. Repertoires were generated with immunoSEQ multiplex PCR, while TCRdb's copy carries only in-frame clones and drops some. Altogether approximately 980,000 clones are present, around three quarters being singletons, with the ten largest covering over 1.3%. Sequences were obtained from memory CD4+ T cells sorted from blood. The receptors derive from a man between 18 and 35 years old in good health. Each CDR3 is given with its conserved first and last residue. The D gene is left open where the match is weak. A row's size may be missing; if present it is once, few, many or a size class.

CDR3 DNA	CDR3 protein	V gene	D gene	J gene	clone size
TGTGCCTGGAGTTCAGTAACAGATACGCAGTATTTT	CAWSSVTDTQYF	TRBV30	NA	TRBJ2-3	NA
TGCGCCAGCAGCCAGGACATCACAGATACGCAGTATTTT	CASSQDITDTQYF	TRBV4-1	NA	TRBJ2-3	NA
TGTGCCAGCAGTCATAAGAGTCCGTGGCAGGGATATGGCTACACCTTC	CASSHKSPWQGYGYTF	TRBV7-9	NA	TRBJ1-2	NA
TGTGCCAGCAGCTTGAGACAGGGGTCCCACTACGAGCAGTACTTC	CASSLRQGSHYEQYF	TRBV7-2	TRBD1	TRBJ2-7	NA
TGTGCCAGCAGCCTGGGGACTAGCGAGACCCAGTACTTC	CASSLGTSETQYF	TRBV7-3	TRBD2	TRBJ2-5	NA
TGTGCCAGCAGCCTCCCGACAGGGATGGAGACCCAGTACTTC	CASSLPTGMETQYF	TRBV7-2	TRBD1	TRBJ2-5	NA
TGTGCCAGCAGTGGCCGGGCCCGCGCCGGGGAGCTGTTTTTT	CASSGRARAGELFF	TRBV27	NA	TRBJ2-2	NA
TGTGCCAGCAGCGTAACAGGGGATAGTCTCCACTTT	CASSVTGDSLHF	TRBV9	TRBD1	TRBJ1-6	NA
TGCGCCAGCAGCCCGTGGCAGGGCATTCCCGAGCAGTACTTC	CASSPWQGIPEQYF	TRBV5-1	NA	TRBJ2-7	NA
TGTGCCAGTAGTACCGCGACAGGAGCAAATTCACCCCTCCACTTT	CASSTATGANSPLHF	TRBV19	NA	TRBJ1-6	many
TGTGCCATCAGTGGGCAGGGTGCCTACGAGCAGTACTTC	CAISGQGAYEQYF	TRBV10-3	NA	TRBJ2-7	few
TGCGCCAGCAGCTTGTCCCGGGGGGACTACGAGCAGTACTTC	CASSLSRGDYEQYF	TRBV5-1	TRBD2	TRBJ2-7	few
TGTGCCAGCCCCAAGAACAAGGACACTGAAGCTTTCTTT	CASPKNKDTEAFF	TRBV6-6	NA	TRBJ1-1	NA
TGTGCCATCAGTGGAAACGGGGGGGCAACAGATACGCAGTATTTT	CAISGNGGATDTQYF	TRBV10-3	TRBD2	TRBJ2-3	NA
TGTGCCAGTAGTAGGGCCGGGACTGCCAACACCGGGGAGCTGTTTTTT	CASSRAGTANTGELFF	TRBV19	NA	TRBJ2-2	NA
TGTGCCAGCAGCGAACCTGGGACAGGGCTCAGCGAGCAGTACTTC	CASSEPGTGLSEQYF	TRBV11-3	TRBD1	TRBJ2-7	NA
TGTGCCAGCAGCTGGGACAGGGGGAGCTACTATGGCTACACCTTC	CASSWDRGSYYGYTF	TRBV7-9	TRBD1	TRBJ1-2	few
TGTGCCAGCAGCTTAGCCTCTTCTGGAAACACCATATATTTT	CASSLASSGNTIYF	TRBV7-9	NA	TRBJ1-3	NA
TGTGCCACCCGAGAGGGTCAAGGCGGAGATACGCAGTATTTT	CATREGQGGDTQYF	TRBV6-1	NA	TRBJ2-3	NA
TGTGCCAGCAGCTTGGAAATGGGGTATGGCTACACCTTC	CASSLEMGYGYTF	TRBV5-6	NA	TRBJ1-2	NA
TGTGCCTGGAGCGTCGGAGGGACAGGAACCTACGAGCAGTACTTC	CAWSVGGTGTYEQYF	TRBV30	TRBD1	TRBJ2-7	NA
TGTGCCAGCTCACAACAAACCGGGACTAGCTACAATGAGCAGTTCTTC	CASSQQTGTSYNEQFF	TRBV18	TRBD2	TRBJ2-1	few
TGTGCCAGCTCACCAGCGGGGGGTGCCGGCCAGGGGAACACTGAAGCTTTCTTT	CASSPAGGAGQGNTEAFF	TRBV18	NA	TRBJ1-1	NA
TGTGCCAGCACTAACGGACCGTACAAGTCCCAGCATTTT	CASTNGPYKSQHF	TRBV28	NA	TRBJ1-5	NA
TGTGCCAGCAGCCCCTTTGGACAGGGAGCCACTGAAGCTTTCTTT	CASSPFGQGATEAFF	TRBV6-5	TRBD1	TRBJ1-1	NA
TGTGCCAGCAGCACCGAAGCACAGATCAATTCACCCCTCCACTTT	CASSTEAQINSPLHF	TRBV5-4	NA	TRBJ1-6	NA
TGTGCCAGCAGCGTCCGGGCGAACACCGGGGAGCTGTTTTTT	CASSVRANTGELFF	TRBV9	NA	TRBJ2-2	NA
TGCGCCAGCAGCTTGGCCAGTTCTATGAACACTGAAGCTTTCTTT	CASSLASSMNTEAFF	TRBV5-1	NA	TRBJ1-1	NA
TGTGCCAGCAGTTTATCGGGCAGGGTGTCCTACGAGCAGTACTTC	CASSLSGRVSYEQYF	TRBV27	NA	TRBJ2-7	NA
TGTGCCAGCAGGGCAGGGTTCTCAGCGGGAAACACCATATATTTT	CASRAGFSAGNTIYF	TRBV9	NA	TRBJ1-3	NA
TGTGCCAGCAGCGTTGGACCCAGCTCTGGAAACACCATATATTTT	CASSVGPSSGNTIYF	TRBV9	NA	TRBJ1-3	NA
TGTGCCAGCAGTGAAGGGTCTAGCGGGGCGAACACCGGGGAGCTGTTTTTT	CASSEGSSGANTGELFF	TRBV6-1	TRBD2	TRBJ2-2	NA
TGTGCCAGCAGTTACTCGTTGATGGGGGGCCCGGAGACCCAGTACTTC	CASSYSLMGGPETQYF	TRBV6-5	NA	TRBJ2-5	NA
TGTGCCAGCAGTGAAGACAGGACTAGCGGCAACCAAGAGACCCAGTACTTC	CASSEDRTSGNQETQYF	TRBV2	TRBD2	TRBJ2-5	NA
TGTGCCAGCAGCCTCACTAGCGGGGGATACAATGAGCAGTTCTTC	CASSLTSGGYNEQFF	TRBV7-3	TRBD2	TRBJ2-1	once
TGCAGTGCTGACCCCCTAGATACGCAGTATTTT	CSADPLDTQYF	TRBV20-1	NA	TRBJ2-3	NA
TGTGCCAGCTCCCCTGACAGAGCGAACACCGGGGAGCTGTTTTTT	CASSPDRANTGELFF	TRBV9	NA	TRBJ2-2	NA
TGTGCCAGCAGCGAAGCTGGGGCCAACGTCCTGACTTTC	CASSEAGANVLTF	TRBV7-2	NA	TRBJ2-6	few